Listed below are T cell receptor beta chains from one sample, sequenced in a study of blood T cells in healthy people across ages. TCRdb reprocessed the 5' RACE reads with MiXCR, giving one entry per CDR3 protein. The table has 800,000 or so distinct CDR3 sequences, roughly 25% seen once; the top ten hold under 4.5%. This sample was shared with a second study, whose subject was T cells of mothers and their children.

Sequenced sample: blood. The receptors originated from a boy aged 5-17 years in good health. Each CDR3 is given with its conserved first and last residue. The order of the fields is V gene, clone size, D gene, J gene, CDR3 protein. The D gene is left open where the match is weak. The listing skips clone size in some rows; elsewhere it reads once, few, many or a size class.

TRBV12-3/TRBV12-4	once	TRBD2	TRBJ2-5	CASSLGERERFF
TRBV29-1	many	NA	TRBJ1-2	CSVIDSNYGYTF
TRBV28	few	NA	NA	CASSSQFRGRPHEQYF
TRBV7-9	NA	NA	TRBJ2-3	CASSDTDRSTDTQYF
TRBV6-2/TRBV6-3	NA	NA	NA	CASSSGHTLSYEQYF
TRBV4-1	few	NA	TRBJ2-3	CASSQSASTDTQYF
TRBV20-1	NA	TRBD2	NA	CSARDIGTRTSGVYEQYF
TRBV6-5	NA	TRBD1	TRBJ1-1	CASRGTGRTEAFF
TRBV7-2	NA	NA	TRBJ2-7	CANSRGPGTLHEQYF
TRBV15	few	TRBD1	TRBJ2-3	CATSRYITAGQVSTDTQYF
TRBV28	NA	NA	TRBJ2-3	CASRPDRSTDTQYF
TRBV18	few	NA	TRBJ2-3	CASSQGVTDTQYF
TRBV4-3	few	NA	TRBJ2-5	CASSQDWQQETQYF
TRBV29-1	NA	TRBD1	TRBJ1-4	CSVYRGGTNEKLFF
TRBV27	NA	TRBD1	TRBJ1-4	CASSSRYDRDLTF
TRBV6-5	NA	NA	TRBJ2-3	CASRFPDTDTQYF
TRBV10-3	NA	NA	NA	CAISGPMYNEQFF